This entry features one T cell receptor (beta chain) sequence. Its cognate antigen is unknown. The PCR contained 60 Vbeta and 13 Jbeta primers. Sequencing was performed with immunoSEQ multiplex PCR; in TCRdb, only in-frame clones are kept and a portion is missing. Seen here are roughly 140,000 clones, 64% observed once, and the top ten hold over 2.5%. This specimen comes from a study of cytomegalovirus exposure and HLA in healthy donors. Per germline, CDR1 PRHDT and CDR2 FYEKMQ (reference sequence). Trimming shortened V by 5 bases and J by 5 bases, and 10 bases separated the two germline ends. The CDR3 extends over 12 amino acids. Study-wide findings and caveats: Later work showed greater clonal expansion in HLA-associated TCR beta chains than in equally common others.

This TCR came from a woman in her 30s in good health and CMV-seropositive. The rearrangement joins TRBV13 to TRBJ2-7, with D possibly TRBD2 on 5 matching bases. The specimen was PBMCs. Here the CDR3 DNA reads TGTGCCAGCAGCGGTGTTAGCGACGAGCAGTACTTC. Amino acid sequence: CASSGVSDEQYF. Full variable domain (outside the CDR3, taken from reference TRBV13 and TRBJ2-7): AAGVIQSPRHLIKEKRETATLKCYPIPRHDTVYWYQQGPGQDPQFLISFYEKMQSDKGSIPDRFSAQQFSDYHSELNMSSLELGDSALYFCASSGVSDEQYFGPGTRLTVT.